The present T cell receptor (beta chain) was sequenced within a study of blood T cell repertoires in COVID-19. Study at large: COVID-19 samples collected from the United States, Italy and Spain covered acute and convalescent phases. T cells, B-cell-depleted T cells, or PBMCs provided the cDNA or gDNA that served as material.

In the authors' methods: The authors estimated nucleated cell counts from reference gene primer amplification. Sequencing used immunoSEQ multiplex PCR; TCRdb keeps in-frame clones, though not all of them. From that table come the V and J calls and clone size; the DNA was used to work out D and trimming. The table includes approximately 12,000 clones, around 90% detected once. This CDR3 spans 14 amino acids. V lost 2 bases and J lost 8; bases outside the gene matches: 6. Germline-derived CDR1 and CDR2 are KGHSH and LQKENI. J is TRBJ2-1 and V is TRBV18; 7 nucleotides align to TRBD2. This sequence was found in an older woman with active COVID-19. The sequencing sample was made of peripheral blood. CDR3 sequence (DNA): TGTGCCAGCTCACCAGGACTAGGTGGGCATGAGCAGTTCTTC. This sequence encodes CASSPGLGGHEQFF.